The 30 T cell receptor beta chains below come from one sample, sequenced in a study of T-cell reconstitution after alpha-beta-depleted transplantation in children. Molecular barcoding with unique molecular identifiers was used for the TCRbeta library. TCRdb called the PCR reads again in MiXCR, with one record for every CDR3 protein. The data contain 600,000 to 700,000 distinct CDR3 sequences, about an eighth of them singletons. Material: PBMCs, obtained before TCRalphabeta/CD19-depleted stem cell transplant. The receptors derive from a girl aged 2-10 years with congenital amegakaryocytic thrombocytopenia, due to receive a stem cell transplant.

The CDR3 DNA sequence: TGCAGTGCTACACGAAATACAGGGCCCAACTATGGCTACACCTTC. It codes for CSATRNTGPNYGYTF. The rearrangement uses TRBV20-1 and TRBJ1-2, with D perhaps TRBD1 (6 bases). CDR1 and CDR2 from the germline V gene are DFQATT and SNEGSKA (reference sequence). This CDR3 region has 15 residues. Trimming left V 4 bases short and J 2 bases short, with 17 bases between.

The chain joins TRBV27 to TRBJ1-5; no clear D. The CDR3 consists of 16 residues. The V gene lost 5 bases and the J gene lost 0 bases, with 14 bases spanning the gap. Germline loops: CDR1 MNHEY, CDR2 SMNVEV (reference sequence). CDR3 in DNA: TGTGCCAGCAGTCCACAAACCCTGTATAGCAATCAGCCCCAGCATTTT. Its protein is CASSPQTLYSNQPQHF.

This clonotype was observed many times. The chain employs TRBV5-1 and TRBJ2-1; the match to TRBD1 covers 9 bases. The CDR3 runs 13 residues. J gave up 8 bases and V 4 bases, and 4 bases lay outside the gene matches. CDR1 is SGHRS and CDR2 is YFSETQ in the germline V gene. As DNA, the CDR3 is TGCGCCAGCAGCCGACAGGGGGACTATGAGCAGTTCTTC. Protein: CASSRQGDYEQFF.

This clonotype was counted ten times or more. The chain joins TRBV12-3 or TRBV12-4 to TRBJ2-7, with TRBD2 matching over 7 bases. V shed 7 bases and J 6 bases; nucleotides not matched to a gene: 12. The CDR3 totals 14 residues. CDR3 nucleotide sequence: TGTGCCAGCACGGGGGGTGGGGCCCGTGGCGAGCAGTACTTC. This encodes CASTGGGARGEQYF.

This clonotype appeared many times. The chain uses TRBV7-6 and TRBJ2-2; the match to TRBD2 covers 7 bases. J lost 0 bases, V lost 2 bases, and 9 bases had no gene match. The CDR3 extends over 18 amino acids. Germline V gives CDR1 SGHVS, CDR2 FNYEAQ. For the CDR3, the DNA is TGTGCCAGCAGCTTACTGTCTGGCGGGAGAACGAACACCGGGGAGCTGTTTTTT. Translating gives CASSLLSGGRTNTGELFF.

As for this clonotype: A read error may explain this, as a much larger clone is one base away. V usage is TRBV20-1 and J usage is TRBJ2-7; 8 bases are shared with TRBD2. Unmatched junction bases numbered 8, after V lost 3 bases and J lost 4 bases. Germline values: CDR1 DFQATT, CDR2 SNEGSKA (reference sequence). The CDR3 loop spans 14 amino acids. CDR3 residues: CSARVDSGNYEQYF. The CDR3 region has the DNA TGCAGTGCTAGGGTGGATAGCGGGAATTACGAGCAGTACTTC.

This rearrangement joins TRBV7-8 to TRBJ1-5, with unresolved D. The germline V and J ends were trimmed by 0 bases and 2 bases, with 8 bases remaining between them. This CDR3 has 15 residues. The germline CDR1 and CDR2 sequences are SGHVS and FQNEAQ. The CDR3: CASSLARVGNQPQHF. The CDR3 region has the DNA TGTGCCAGCAGCTTAGCGCGGGTGGGCAATCAGCCCCAGCATTTT.

This rearrangement joins TRBV19 to TRBJ2-7, with 7 nucleotides matching TRBD1. The CDR3 is made up of 13 amino acids. With V trimmed by 5 bases and J by 6 bases, 7 bases remained unmatched. Germline V CDR1 and CDR2: LNHDA, SQIVND (reference sequence). CDR3 DNA: TGTGCCAGTAGTCAACAGGGGCGTGGCGAGCAGTACTTC. This codes for CASSQQGRGEQYF.

The chain has TRBV7-9 and TRBJ2-5, with 8 positions matching TRBD1. J gave up 4 bases and V 6 bases, and 7 bases lay outside the gene matches. This CDR3 region has 14 residues. The V gene's germline CDR1 is SEHNR and CDR2 FQNEAQ (reference sequence). Here the CDR3 reads CASSFRGRVETQYF. The CDR3 nucleotides read TGTGCCAGCAGTTTCAGGGGGCGCGTAGAGACCCAGTACTTC.

The J gene is TRBJ2-1, the V gene TRBV2; 13 bases are shared with TRBD2. The trim removed 9 bases at V and 9 bases at J, leaving 17 bases unmatched. The CDR3 covers 17 residues. Germline V gene sequence: CDR1 SNHLY, CDR2 FYNNEI. The CDR3 spells CASKRLAGGPMGSEQFF. CDR3 nucleotide sequence: TGTGCCAGTAAACGACTAGCGGGAGGCCCAATGGGAAGTGAGCAGTTCTTC.

On this clonotype: A much more abundant neighbour one base away suggests this may be a read error. A read error is likely, as this CDR3 ends without the conserved phenylalanine or tryptophan. The chain employs TRBV29-1 and TRBJ2-7; 10 bases agree with TRBD2. The germline V gene encodes CDR1 SQVTM and CDR2 ANQGSEA. The CDR3 length is 12 residues. V lost 6 bases and J lost 3; bases outside the gene matches: 2. Here the CDR3 DNA reads TGCAGCGTGGTAGCGGGAGGCTACGAGCAGTACTAC. This sequence encodes CSVVAGGYEQYY.

The V gene is TRBV12-3 or TRBV12-4, the J gene TRBJ2-2; 7 nucleotides align to TRBD2. Trimming removed 8 bases from V and 6 bases from J; junction bases left unmatched: 15. The CDR3 has 16 residues. The CDR3 nucleotides read TGTGCCAGCTCGAACGAAGCGGGAATAGTCTCCGGGGAGCTGTTTTTT. Translated, it gives CASSNEAGIVSGELFF.

In its sample, this clonotype was seen many times. This chain joins TRBV5-1 and TRBJ1-1; unclear D gene. Trimming pared 1 base from V and 0 bases from J, leaving 7 bases between. Germline V gene sequence: CDR1 SGHRS, CDR2 YFSETQ. The CDR3 contains 14 residues. The CDR3 DNA follows: TGCGCCAGCAGCTTGACGGAATTGAACACTGAAGCTTTCTTT. This sequence encodes CASSLTELNTEAFF.

This clonotype was detected many times. J is TRBJ2-5 and V is TRBV20-1; unclear D gene. This CDR3 has 12 amino acids. Germline V gene lookup returns CDR1 DFQATT and CDR2 SNEGSKA (reference sequence). Trimming pared 7 bases from V and 5 bases from J, leaving 14 bases between. CDR3 sequence (DNA): TGCAGTGTTCGATCCGGAATGGAGACCCAGTACTTC. It is translated as CSVRSGMETQYF.

The chain carries TRBV11-2 and TRBJ2-1; D not certain. Germline lookup yields CDR1 SGHAT and CDR2 FQNNGV. V was shortened by 5 bases and J by 8 bases, with 16 bases between the two germline ends. This CDR3 has 14 amino acids. For the CDR3, the DNA is TGTGCCAGCAGCACTGCGACTTTGGGATATGAGCAGTTCTTC. This sequence encodes CASSTATLGYEQFF.

J is TRBJ2-3 and V is TRBV5-1; TRBD1 agrees at 9 bases. CDR3 length: 16 amino acids. Germline V gene lookup returns CDR1 SGHRS and CDR2 YFSETQ. V dropped 2 bases and J dropped 9; count of bases not matched to a gene: 13. The CDR3 nucleotides are TGCGCCAGCAGCTTTACAGGGGGCATGGCCAGATGGACGCAGTATTTT. As protein: CASSFTGGMARWTQYF.

This clonotype was seen ten or more times. CDR3 coding DNA: TGTGCCACCAGCAGAGATTCAGGGAGGGATGAGCAGTTCTTC. Its protein is CATSRDSGRDEQFF. This chain uses TRBV15 with TRBJ2-1; 7 positions agree with TRBD2. The V gene's germline CDR1 is LNHNV and CDR2 YYDKDF (reference sequence). The ends lost 0 bases at V and 8 bases at J; junction bases unmatched: 4. The CDR3 is 14 amino acids. Using reference TRBV15 and TRBJ2-1 for the parts outside the CDR3, the full variable domain is DAMVIQNPRYQVTQFGKPVTLSCSQTLNHNVMYWYQQKSSQAPKLLFHYYDKDFNNEADTPDNFQSRRPNTSFCFLDIRSPGLGDTAMYLCATSRDSGRDEQFFGPGTRLTVL.

The chain has TRBV5-6 and TRBJ2-1; D may be TRBD2 (5 bases). Germline values: CDR1 SGHDT, CDR2 YYEEEE. This CDR3 comprises 14 residues. V gave up 4 bases and J gave up 10 bases, with 18 bases separating them. DNA of the CDR3: TGTGCCAGCAGCCACTGGACTGGGAGTCGCGAGCAGTTCTTC. Translated: CASSHWTGSREQFF. Supplemented by reference TRBV5-6 and TRBJ2-1, the full variable domain reads DAGVTQSPTHLIKTRGQQVTLRCSPKSGHDTVSWYQQALGQGPQFIFQYYEEEERQRGNFPDRFSGHQFPNYSSELNVNALLLGDSALYLCASSHWTGSREQFFGPGTRLTVL.

This clonotype was found a few times. The chain uses TRBV9 and TRBJ2-2, with 8 bases fitting TRBD2. CDR3 length: 15 amino acids. Trimming took 7 bases from V and 6 from J; bases not matched to a gene: 11. Per germline, CDR1 SGDLS and CDR2 YYNGEE. CDR3 loop: CASPHEAGGPGELFF. CDR3 nucleotide sequence: TGTGCCAGCCCCCACGAGGCGGGAGGCCCCGGGGAGCTGTTTTTT.

This clonotype was recorded at least ten times. The rearrangement uses TRBV5-1 and TRBJ2-3; tentative D call: TRBD2 (5 bases). Germline CDR1 SGHRS, CDR2 YFSETQ. Trimming removed 1 base at V and 3 bases at J, with 21 bases between. The CDR3 consists of 18 residues. The CDR3 spells CASSLYSRTRVATDTQYF. The CDR3 DNA sequence: TGCGCCAGCAGCTTGTACAGCCGGACTCGGGTGGCGACAGATACGCAGTATTTT.

The chain recombines TRBV5-1 with TRBJ1-1, with TRBD1 matching over 8 bases. J was trimmed by 3 bases and V by 1 base; bases with no gene match: 5. CDR1 and CDR2 from the germline V gene are SGHRS and YFSETQ. The CDR3 loop spans 15 amino acids. The CDR3 coding sequence is TGCGCCAGCAGCTTGTACGGGACAGGAGACACTGAAGCTTTCTTT. This translates into CASSLYGTGDTEAFF.

This sequence joins TRBV6-2 or TRBV6-3 and TRBJ2-2; 11 bases are a match to TRBD2. Germline V lookup: CDR1 MNHEY, CDR2 SVGEGT. The CDR3 runs to 20 residues. Trimming took 0 bases from V and 2 from J; bases not matched to a gene: 11. CDR3 sequence (DNA): TGTGCCAGCAGTTACTCTGAAACGACTAGCGGGACCCTCAACACCGGGGAGCTGTTTTTT. Amino acid sequence: CASSYSETTSGTLNTGELFF.

The chain uses TRBV12-3 or TRBV12-4 and TRBJ2-7, with a weak D call TRBD1 (5 bases). Trimming removed 5 bases at V and 2 bases at J, with 13 bases between. The CDR3 totals 14 residues. The CDR3 spells CASSAGQGPYEQYF. As DNA, the CDR3 is TGTGCCAGCAGTGCCGGTCAGGGTCCCTACGAGCAGTACTTC.

The chain uses TRBV30 and TRBJ2-7; either TRBD1 or TRBD2 may supply D (5 bases each). CDR3 length: 16 residues. Trimming took 0 bases from V and 1 from J, leaving 16 bases between them. Germline CDR1 is GTSNPN and CDR2 is SVGIG (reference sequence). DNA of the CDR3: TGTGCCTGGAGTGTACGGGGCCTACCCCCTTCCTACGAGCAGTACTTC. Its protein is CAWSVRGLPPSYEQYF.

This clonotype was detected only a few times. CDR3 DNA: TGTGCCAGCAGTTTGAGGTTTCGGCCGTCTAGCGGGTTAATTTACAATGAGCAGTTCTTC. Residues: CASSLRFRPSSGLIYNEQFF. V is TRBV12-3 or TRBV12-4 and J is TRBJ2-1, with 8 positions matching TRBD2. The CDR3 has 20 amino acids. J lost 4 bases, V lost 3 bases, and 20 bases had no gene match.

This clonotype was seen more than once but under ten times. This chain uses TRBV28 with TRBJ1-5, with a possible D match to TRBD1 (6 bases). The ends were cut back, 5 bases at V and 2 bases at J, with 25 bases in the middle. The CDR3 runs 19 residues. Germline values: CDR1 MDHEN, CDR2 SYDVKM. CDR3 in DNA: TGTGCCAGCAGTCCCCCTTGGGGGGCCCGTCATGTTCGCAATCAGCCCCAGCATTTT. It translates to CASSPPWGARHVRNQPQHF.

This clonotype has a count of ten or more. This chain uses TRBV5-1 with TRBJ1-1; D may be TRBD1 (5 bases). Germline CDR1 and CDR2: SGHRS and YFSETQ. Trimming pared 0 bases from V and 5 bases from J, leaving 11 bases between. This CDR3 region has 14 residues. The DNA of the CDR3 is TGCGCCAGCAGCTTGGTGGGGGAGTGGACTGAAGCTTTCTTT. Translation gives CASSLVGEWTEAFF.

V usage is TRBV15 and J usage is TRBJ1-2; D is undetermined. The CDR3 runs 17 residues. V was cut by 0 bases and J by 8 bases, with 22 bases left in between. Germline loops: CDR1 LNHNV, CDR2 YYDKDF (reference sequence). The CDR3 protein is CATSRDPTIRAGGGYTF. In DNA, the CDR3 is TGTGCCACCAGCAGAGATCCAACGATCCGGGCAGGTGGCGGCTACACCTTC.

This clonotype was counted a few times. This chain joins TRBV4-1 and TRBJ2-7; tentatively, D is TRBD2 (6 bases). Trimming cost V 3 bases and J 3 bases, with 15 bases left between them. Germline V gene sequence: CDR1 MGHRA, CDR2 YSYEKL. CDR3 length equals 15 residues. CDR3 in amino acids: CASSQEPGLIYEQYF. The CDR3 region has the DNA TGCGCCAGCAGCCAGGAACCGGGACTCATCTACGAGCAGTACTTC.

In this sample, this clonotype turned up many times. The CDR3 coding sequence is TGCGCCAGCAGCCCTACCGGGACTAGTTCTTTCAATGAGCAGTTCTTC. Translating gives CASSPTGTSSFNEQFF. The chain combines TRBV5-1 with TRBJ2-1; 8 bases agree with TRBD2. This CDR3 is 16 amino acids long. Losses at the gene ends were 4 bases for V and 6 bases for J; bases not matched to a gene: 12. Per the germline V gene, CDR1 is SGHRS and CDR2 is YFSETQ.